A selection of T cell receptor beta chains follows, all from one sample in a study of CD4 T cells in relation to SARS-CoV-2 and coronaviruses. Produced via immunoSEQ multiplex PCR; TCRdb's table is partial and in-frame only. This repertoire shows about 29,000 clones, roughly three quarters found once; its top ten account for 15% to 20%. These receptors are not linked to any known antigen. The specimen sequenced was CD4+ T cells from PBMCs, cultured in vitro. The receptors were gathered from a human donor in good health. The CDR3 runs from the conserved cysteine through the conserved F or W. A D gene is named only where the DNA matches it firmly. Rows may omit the clone size; those that give it use once, few, many or a size class.

V gene,J gene,clone size,D gene,CDR3 protein,CDR3 DNA
TRBV7-3,TRBJ1-1,few,NA,CASSLTGRTNTEAFF,TGTGCCAGCAGCTTAACGGGACGGACGAACACTGAAGCTTTCTTT
TRBV25-1,TRBJ2-3,NA,TRBD2,CASSPTLGLAGGADTQYF,TGTGCCAGCAGCCCTACACTAGGACTAGCGGGAGGTGCAGATACGCAGTATTTT
TRBV2,TRBJ1-5,few,NA,CASSRDYNQPQHF,TGTGCCAGCAGCCGGGACTATAATCAGCCCCAGCATTTT
TRBV11-2,TRBJ2-5,NA,TRBD1,CASSRDRQETQYF,TGTGCCAGCAGCCGGGACAGACAAGAGACCCAGTACTTC
TRBV5-5,TRBJ1-3,NA,NA,CASSLEPRGNTIYF,TGTGCCAGCAGCTTGGAGCCGCGGGGAAACACCATATATTTT
TRBV7-9,TRBJ1-5,NA,NA,CASSLVAGGRNQPQHF,TGTGCCAGCAGCTTAGTGGCTGGGGGCCGTAATCAGCCCCAGCATTTT
TRBV29-1,TRBJ2-3,NA,NA,CSVEGEGKLFRTDTQYF,TGCAGCGTTGAAGGAGAGGGGAAGCTATTTCGCACAGATACGCAGTATTTT
TRBV12-3/TRBV12-4,TRBJ1-1,NA,NA,CASSTPATEAFF,TGTGCCAGCAGTACACCCGCCACTGAAGCTTTCTTT
TRBV7-2,TRBJ2-1,NA,NA,CASSSSSYNEQFF,TGTGCCAGCAGCTCGAGCTCCTACAATGAGCAGTTCTTC
TRBV2,TRBJ1-1,NA,NA,CASSEGRVPEAFF,TGTGCCAGCAGTGAAGGCAGGGTCCCTGAAGCTTTCTTT
TRBV4-1,TRBJ1-4,few,NA,CASSQSQSSGGKLFF,TGCGCCAGCAGCCAGTCACAGTCCTCAGGCGGGAAACTGTTTTTT
TRBV5-1,TRBJ2-5,NA,TRBD2,CASSLGTSGQETQYF,TGCGCCAGCAGCTTGGGGACTAGCGGACAAGAGACCCAGTACTTC
TRBV6-1,TRBJ1-6,NA,TRBD1,CASSGTNRGSGYNSPLHF,TGTGCCAGCAGTGGCACAAACAGGGGCTCGGGTTATAATTCACCCCTCCACTTT
TRBV6-4,TRBJ2-2,once,NA,CASRPGAGSTGELFF,TGTGCCAGCAGACCGGGGGCGGGAAGTACCGGGGAGCTGTTTTTT
TRBV7-3,TRBJ2-2,NA,TRBD2,CASSSGLTSGNTGELFF,TGTGCCAGCAGCTCTGGGCTAACTAGCGGAAACACCGGGGAGCTGTTTTTT
TRBV11-3,TRBJ2-1,NA,TRBD2,CASSFGGGASYNEQFF,TGTGCCAGCAGCTTCGGCGGGGGGGCCTCCTACAATGAGCAGTTCTTC
TRBV20-1,TRBJ1-1,few,NA,CSAGGNTEAFF,TGCAGTGCGGGAGGGAACACTGAAGCTTTCTTT
TRBV3-1/TRBV3-2,TRBJ2-5,NA,NA,CASSQEGIETQYF,TGTGCCAGCAGCCAAGAAGGCATTGAGACCCAGTACTTC
TRBV5-6,TRBJ1-2,NA,NA,CASSAYPSLGDNYGYTF,TGTGCCAGCAGCGCATACCCGAGTTTGGGGGATAACTATGGCTACACCTTC
TRBV7-9,TRBJ1-1,NA,NA,CASSQALNTEAFF,TGTGCCAGCAGCCAGGCCCTAAACACTGAAGCTTTCTTT
TRBV2,TRBJ1-1,NA,NA,CASSVNVDHTEAFF,TGTGCCAGCAGTGTGAATGTGGACCACACTGAAGCTTTCTTT
TRBV10-2,TRBJ2-4,NA,NA,CASSEAGYIQYF,TGCGCCAGCAGTGAGGCGGGTTACATTCAGTACTTC
TRBV4-3,TRBJ1-1,few,NA,CASSQVGAEAFF,TGCGCCAGCAGCCAAGTCGGCGCTGAAGCTTTCTTT
TRBV5-6,TRBJ2-7,few,NA,CASTREKRAYEQYF,TGTGCCAGCACCCGTGAAAAGCGGGCCTACGAGCAGTACTTC
TRBV2,TRBJ1-5,NA,NA,CASSEWEVGNQPQHF,TGTGCCAGCAGTGAATGGGAAGTCGGCAATCAGCCCCAGCATTTT
TRBV6-6,TRBJ1-5,NA,NA,CASLGLNSNQPQHF,TGTGCCAGCCTCGGACTCAATAGCAATCAGCCCCAGCATTTT
TRBV7-2,TRBJ1-5,NA,NA,CASSLASRQGGNQPQHF,TGTGCCAGCAGCTTAGCGAGTCGGCAGGGCGGGAATCAGCCCCAGCATTTT
TRBV7-2,TRBJ2-5,NA,TRBD2,CASRPRTSEQTQYF,TGTGCCAGCAGGCCTAGGACTAGCGAGCAGACCCAGTACTTC
TRBV19,TRBJ2-1,NA,NA,CATSQGGTYNEQFF,TGTGCCACCTCCCAGGGGGGGACTTACAATGAGCAGTTCTTC
TRBV7-9,TRBJ1-3,NA,NA,CASSLLGRSGNTIYF,TGTGCCAGCAGCTTATTGGGAAGGTCTGGAAACACCATATATTTT
TRBV5-8,TRBJ2-4,NA,NA,CASGLAKNIQYF,TGTGCCAGCGGCCTTGCCAAAAACATTCAGTACTTC
TRBV27,TRBJ2-2,NA,NA,CASSLTGTVNTGELFF,TGTGCCAGCAGTCTCACTGGGACGGTGAACACCGGGGAGCTGTTTTTT
TRBV4-2,TRBJ1-2,medium-sized,NA,CASSQDRSGTVANYGYTF,TGTGCCAGCAGCCAAGATCGGTCAGGTACAGTAGCTAACTATGGCTACACCTTC
TRBV29-1,TRBJ1-5,NA,NA,CSVGGEGGNQPQHF,TGCAGCGTAGGGGGGGAGGGTGGCAATCAGCCCCAGCATTTT
TRBV9,TRBJ2-7,NA,TRBD1,CASSGTGTGSYEQYF,TGTGCCAGCAGCGGAACCGGGACAGGGTCCTACGAGCAGTACTTC
TRBV24-1,TRBJ2-3,NA,TRBD2,CATSERGLAGEVRYF,TGTGCCACCAGTGAAAGGGGACTAGCGGGAGAGGTGCGGTATTTT
TRBV7-9,TRBJ1-4,few,NA,CASSSDDTKHEKLFF,TGTGCCAGCAGTAGCGACGACACGAAACATGAAAAACTGTTTTTT